The TCR beta chain described here comes from a study of blood T cell repertoires in COVID-19. The CDR3 contains 13 residues. Germline CDR1 and CDR2: GTSNPN and SVGIG (reference sequence). Trimming left V 1 base short and J 7 bases short, with 14 bases between. Method: immunoSEQ multiplex PCR; TCRdb's copy keeps in-frame clones and lacks some. The repertoire holds about 340,000 clones, with 88% as singletons. This rearrangement joins TRBV30 to TRBJ2-7; tentatively, D is TRBD1 (6 bases). Sequenced sample: peripheral blood. This TCR derives from a woman in her seventies with COVID-19, enrolled during active disease. The CDR3 is CAWSARTAGEQYF. In nucleotides, the CDR3 is TGTGCCTGGAGTGCCAGGACAGCCGGAGAGCAGTACTTC.